This TCR beta chain emerged from a study of T cells in narcolepsy. Germline assignment: CDR1 SNHLY and CDR2 FYNNEI. The CDR3 runs to 15 residues. V lost 8 bases and J lost 4, with 20 bases in between. Generated by immunoSEQ multiplex PCR, the TCRdb table keeps only in-frame clones and is missing some. This table holds 25,000 to 35,000 clones, about 85% found once. This TCR came from a human donor with narcolepsy. The rearrangement uses TRBV2 and TRBJ1-1; perhaps TRBD1 as D (5 bases). The sample consisted of CD45RA- memory CD4+ T cells from PBMCs. The DNA of the CDR3 is TGTGCCAGCGAAAGGGTGGGGCAATCCAGCACTGAAGCTTTCTTT. This codes for CASERVGQSSTEAFF.